This TCR beta chain was identified during a study of Ad26.COV2.S vaccination and SARS-CoV-2 variants. As for the study in general: Dosing was one shot or two shots 56 days apart.

Overall study findings and caveats: People given the vaccine had a wider spike-specific TCR breadth than placebo recipients did.

CDR1 and CDR2 (germline): MNHEY, SMNVEV (reference sequence). This CDR3 region has 11 residues. V shed 6 bases and J shed 6 bases, with 8 bases lying between them. Stated treatment: 19 received Ad26.COV2.S at low or high dose, single or two shots; a few received placebo; per-sample allocation not given. On day 63 after the first injection, vaccine and placebo recipients gave samples. An adult donor aged 18-55 years was enrolled in Boston. An Ad26 vector carrying the Wuhan-strain SARS-CoV-2 spike served as the vaccine. The method was immunoSEQ multiplex PCR; TCRdb's version includes in-frame clones alone and lacks a portion of them. The sample contains some 420,000 clones, roughly 88% of which appear only once. Details on this clone: Its antigen is still unknown.

The chain recombines TRBV27 with TRBJ1-2; tentative D call: TRBD1 (5 bases). The clonotype originates from a person aged 18-60 years who received the Ad26.COV2.S COVID-19 vaccine or a placebo. The starting material was peripheral blood, obtained in a trial of Ad26.COV2.S vaccine versus placebo. In DNA, the CDR3 is TGTGCCAGCAGGGGGGGTGATGGCTACACCTTC. The encoded protein is CASRGGDGYTF.